Listed below are T cell receptor beta chains from one sample, sequenced in a study of shared clonotypes between healthy human individuals. Generated by immunoSEQ multiplex PCR, the TCRdb table keeps only in-frame clones and is missing some. Of about 590,000 clones detected, roughly 96% appear once; the ten largest clones hold less than 0.13%. Input material: naive CD8+ T cells sorted from blood. These receptor sequences come from a woman in her twenties or thirties in good health. CDR3s include the opening cysteine and the closing phenylalanine or tryptophan. The D gene is left open where the match is weak. The size entry is marked missing in some rows and otherwise reads once, few, many or a size class.

d_gene: TRBD2
abundance: NA
j_gene: TRBJ2-7
v_gene: TRBV28
CDR3aa: CASSSTRTSGSPTYEQYF
CDR3nt: TGTGCCAGCAGCTCCACCCGAACTAGCGGGAGTCCCACCTACGAGCAGTACTTC

d_gene: NA
abundance: NA
j_gene: TRBJ2-7
v_gene: TRBV2
CDR3aa: CASREGTSIIHEQYF
CDR3nt: TGTGCCAGCAGGGAGGGCACATCGATCATCCACGAGCAGTACTTC

d_gene: NA
abundance: NA
j_gene: TRBJ2-7
v_gene: TRBV27
CDR3aa: CASSFGNGQKYEQYF
CDR3nt: TGTGCCAGCAGTTTCGGAAACGGACAGAAGTACGAGCAGTACTTC

d_gene: TRBD1
abundance: NA
j_gene: TRBJ2-7
v_gene: TRBV27
CDR3aa: CASVFKGQGAYEQYF
CDR3nt: TGTGCCAGCGTATTCAAAGGACAGGGGGCCTACGAGCAGTACTTC

d_gene: TRBD1
abundance: NA
j_gene: TRBJ1-5
v_gene: TRBV16
CDR3aa: CASSLGQGNQPQHF
CDR3nt: TGTGCCAGCAGCCTTGGACAGGGCAATCAGCCCCAGCATTTT

d_gene: NA
abundance: once
j_gene: TRBJ2-7
v_gene: TRBV9
CDR3aa: CASSAGDTSYEQYF
CDR3nt: TGTGCCAGCAGCGCTGGGGACACCTCCTACGAGCAGTACTTC

d_gene: NA
abundance: once
j_gene: TRBJ2-6
v_gene: TRBV6-6
CDR3aa: CASSFTTGANVLTF
CDR3nt: TGTGCCAGCAGTTTCACTACTGGGGCCAACGTCCTGACTTTC

d_gene: NA
abundance: NA
j_gene: TRBJ2-2
v_gene: TRBV27
CDR3aa: CASSLMNTGELFF
CDR3nt: TGTGCCAGCAGTTTAATGAACACCGGGGAGCTGTTTTTT

d_gene: NA
abundance: NA
j_gene: TRBJ1-2
v_gene: TRBV27
CDR3aa: CASSLSPGHGIKYGYTF
CDR3nt: TGTGCCAGCAGTTTGTCCCCGGGACATGGCATTAAATATGGCTACACCTTC

d_gene: NA
abundance: NA
j_gene: TRBJ2-7
v_gene: TRBV5-1
CDR3aa: CASSLNREQYF
CDR3nt: TGCGCCAGCAGCTTGAATCGCGAGCAGTACTTC

d_gene: NA
abundance: NA
j_gene: TRBJ1-1
v_gene: TRBV14
CDR3aa: CASSHLGGLGAFF
CDR3nt: TGTGCCAGCAGCCATCTCGGGGGGTTGGGCGCTTTCTTT

d_gene: NA
abundance: NA
j_gene: TRBJ2-7
v_gene: TRBV19
CDR3aa: CASSGTLYEQYF
CDR3nt: TGTGCCAGTAGTGGGACCCTCTACGAGCAGTACTTC

d_gene: TRBD2
abundance: NA
j_gene: TRBJ2-7
v_gene: TRBV27
CDR3aa: CASSFLPGTTPYF
CDR3nt: TGTGCCAGCAGTTTTTTACCCGGGACTACTCCGTACTTC

d_gene: NA
abundance: NA
j_gene: TRBJ1-3
v_gene: TRBV6-1
CDR3aa: CASSEEATSGNTIYF
CDR3nt: TGTGCCAGCAGTGAAGAGGCGACCTCTGGAAACACCATATATTTT

d_gene: NA
abundance: once
j_gene: TRBJ1-2
v_gene: TRBV28
CDR3aa: CASSFPSAGLVGYTF
CDR3nt: TGTGCCAGCAGTTTTCCTTCGGCCGGACTGGTCGGCTACACCTTC

d_gene: TRBD2
abundance: NA
j_gene: TRBJ2-5
v_gene: TRBV15
CDR3aa: CATSPGGGLETQYF
CDR3nt: TGTGCCACCAGCCCGGGGGGAGGTCTGGAGACCCAGTACTTC

d_gene: NA
abundance: once
j_gene: TRBJ2-3
v_gene: TRBV29-1
CDR3aa: CSVGDRSSTDTQYF
CDR3nt: TGCAGCGTTGGTGACAGGTCTAGCACAGATACGCAGTATTTT

d_gene: NA
abundance: NA
j_gene: TRBJ2-7
v_gene: TRBV4-1
CDR3aa: CASSPRRTHKDEQYF
CDR3nt: TGCGCCAGCAGCCCACGTCGGACCCATAAAGACGAGCAGTACTTC

d_gene: NA
abundance: NA
j_gene: TRBJ2-3
v_gene: TRBV6-5
CDR3aa: CASSYGRNTDTQYF
CDR3nt: TGTGCCAGCAGTTACGGACGGAACACAGATACGCAGTATTTT

d_gene: TRBD2
abundance: NA
j_gene: TRBJ2-1
v_gene: TRBV5-6
CDR3aa: CASSLEWGLAGPNEQFF
CDR3nt: TGTGCCAGCAGCTTGGAGTGGGGACTAGCGGGACCTAATGAGCAGTTCTTC

d_gene: NA
abundance: once
j_gene: TRBJ1-2
v_gene: TRBV28
CDR3aa: CASTDLSFHGYTF
CDR3nt: TGTGCCAGCACGGACTTGTCTTTTCATGGCTACACCTTC

d_gene: TRBD1
abundance: NA
j_gene: TRBJ1-2
v_gene: TRBV11-2
CDR3aa: CASSAGGMIYGYTF
CDR3nt: TGTGCCAGCAGCGCAGGGGGCATGATCTATGGCTACACCTTC

d_gene: NA
abundance: NA
j_gene: TRBJ2-2
v_gene: TRBV5-1
CDR3aa: CASSLGQGGTGELFF
CDR3nt: TGCGCCAGCAGCTTGGGACAGGGAGGGACCGGGGAGCTGTTTTTT

d_gene: NA
abundance: NA
j_gene: TRBJ2-1
v_gene: TRBV6-4
CDR3aa: CASSDPPDRFRPYNEQFF
CDR3nt: TGTGCCAGCAGTGACCCACCCGACAGGTTCCGCCCCTACAATGAGCAGTTCTTC

d_gene: NA
abundance: NA
j_gene: TRBJ2-5
v_gene: TRBV13
CDR3aa: CASSSRQGRGETQYF
CDR3nt: TGTGCCAGCAGCTCCAGACAGGGGAGGGGCGAGACCCAGTACTTC

d_gene: NA
abundance: NA
j_gene: TRBJ1-5
v_gene: TRBV5-1
CDR3aa: CASSWGGGNQPQHF
CDR3nt: TGCGCCAGCAGCTGGGGGGGTGGCAATCAGCCCCAGCATTTT

d_gene: NA
abundance: NA
j_gene: TRBJ1-5
v_gene: TRBV7-9
CDR3aa: CASSGLQGTNQPQHF
CDR3nt: TGTGCCAGCAGCGGCCTTCAGGGTACTAATCAGCCCCAGCATTTT

d_gene: NA
abundance: NA
j_gene: TRBJ1-1
v_gene: TRBV15
CDR3aa: CATGPNRNTEAFF
CDR3nt: TGTGCCACCGGGCCAAATCGGAACACTGAAGCTTTCTTT

d_gene: TRBD2
abundance: NA
j_gene: TRBJ2-3
v_gene: TRBV30
CDR3aa: CAWSGLAGADTQYF
CDR3nt: TGTGCCTGGAGTGGGTTAGCGGGAGCAGATACGCAGTATTTT

d_gene: NA
abundance: NA
j_gene: TRBJ2-2
v_gene: TRBV6-5
CDR3aa: CASTNYGVGELFF
CDR3nt: TGTGCCAGCACCAATTACGGAGTCGGGGAGCTGTTTTTT

d_gene: NA
abundance: once
j_gene: TRBJ2-7
v_gene: TRBV27
CDR3aa: CASSSGRHYEQYF
CDR3nt: TGTGCCAGCAGTTCAGGGCGGCACTACGAGCAGTACTTC

d_gene: NA
abundance: NA
j_gene: TRBJ2-1
v_gene: TRBV15
CDR3aa: CATSRRRSSYNEQFF
CDR3nt: TGTGCCACCAGCAGGCGGAGGAGCTCCTACAATGAGCAGTTCTTC

d_gene: NA
abundance: NA
j_gene: TRBJ2-3
v_gene: TRBV28
CDR3aa: CASSLLAFEDTQYF
CDR3nt: TGTGCCAGCAGTTTATTAGCGTTCGAGGATACGCAGTATTTT

d_gene: NA
abundance: few
j_gene: TRBJ2-5
v_gene: TRBV15
CDR3aa: CATSRDWAGGETQYF
CDR3nt: TGTGCCACCAGCAGAGATTGGGCAGGAGGGGAGACCCAGTACTTC

d_gene: TRBD2
abundance: NA
j_gene: TRBJ2-7
v_gene: TRBV27
CDR3aa: CASSLSLAERYEQYF
CDR3nt: TGTGCCAGCAGTTTATCCCTAGCGGAGAGATACGAGCAGTACTTC

d_gene: NA
abundance: NA
j_gene: TRBJ2-1
v_gene: TRBV28
CDR3aa: CASSFINEQFF
CDR3nt: TGTGCCAGCAGTTTTATCAATGAGCAGTTCTTC

d_gene: TRBD2
abundance: NA
j_gene: TRBJ2-2
v_gene: TRBV28
CDR3aa: CASGSGWGSGELFF
CDR3nt: TGTGCCAGCGGTAGCGGGTGGGGGTCTGGGGAGCTGTTTTTT

d_gene: TRBD1
abundance: NA
j_gene: TRBJ2-1
v_gene: TRBV19
CDR3aa: CASSFGTDNEQFF
CDR3nt: TGTGCCAGTAGTTTTGGGACAGACAATGAGCAGTTCTTC

d_gene: TRBD2
abundance: NA
j_gene: TRBJ2-7
v_gene: TRBV6-5
CDR3aa: CASSYLGLAGSYEQYF
CDR3nt: TGTGCCAGCAGTTATCTCGGACTAGCGGGGTCCTACGAGCAGTACTTC

d_gene: NA
abundance: NA
j_gene: TRBJ2-7
v_gene: TRBV27
CDR3aa: CASRLTDTYYEQYF
CDR3nt: TGTGCCAGCAGGCTCACGGACACCTACTACGAGCAGTACTTC

d_gene: TRBD2
abundance: NA
j_gene: TRBJ2-1
v_gene: TRBV14
CDR3aa: CASSQYRLAGGPGDEQFF
CDR3nt: TGTGCCAGCAGCCAATATAGACTAGCGGGAGGGCCGGGGGATGAGCAGTTCTTC

d_gene: TRBD2
abundance: NA
j_gene: TRBJ2-1
v_gene: TRBV5-4
CDR3aa: CASSFLAGRNEQFF
CDR3nt: TGTGCCAGCAGCTTCCTAGCGGGAAGGAATGAGCAGTTCTTC